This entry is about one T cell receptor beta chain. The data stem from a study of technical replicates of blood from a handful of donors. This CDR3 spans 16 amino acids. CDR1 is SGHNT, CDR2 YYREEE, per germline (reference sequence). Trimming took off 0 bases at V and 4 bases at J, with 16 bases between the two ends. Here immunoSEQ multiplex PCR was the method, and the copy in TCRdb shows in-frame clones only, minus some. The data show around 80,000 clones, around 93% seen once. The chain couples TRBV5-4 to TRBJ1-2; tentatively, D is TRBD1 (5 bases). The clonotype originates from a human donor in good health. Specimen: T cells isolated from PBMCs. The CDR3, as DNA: TGTGCCAGCAGCTTGGGTGACAGCCCTCTTACCTATGGCTACACCTTC. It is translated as CASSLGDSPLTYGYTF.